Sequencing of this T cell receptor beta chain was carried out in a study of blood T cell repertoires in COVID-19. Study information: Sites across the United States, Italy and Spain contributed samples from acute and convalescent COVID-19.

The ends were cut back, 0 bases at V and 4 bases at J, with 6 bases in the middle. This CDR3 has 14 residues. Per germline, CDR1 LNHDA and CDR2 SQIVND (reference sequence). Participant-given clinical history determined each cohort assignment. Sequencing was performed with immunoSEQ multiplex PCR; in TCRdb, only in-frame clones are kept and a portion is missing. Of a few hundred thousand clones listed, 84% are singletons. The source is a man younger than 45 with acute COVID-19. This rearrangement joins TRBV19 to TRBJ2-2; D is uncertain. Sequencing input: PBMCs or T cells enriched from blood (not recorded which). DNA of the CDR3: TGTGCCAGTAGTATAGAACATTCCACCGGGGAGCTGTTTTTT. It translates to CASSIEHSTGELFF. Supplemented by reference TRBV19 and TRBJ2-2, the full variable domain reads DGGITQSPKYLFRKEGQNVTLSCEQNLNHDAMYWYRQDPGQGLRLIYYSQIVNDFQKGDIAEGYSVSREKKESFPLTVTSAQKNPTAFYLCASSIEHSTGELFFGEGSRLTVL.